The present TCR beta chain was sequenced within a study of shared T cell receptors in the human thymus. The data were produced by immunoSEQ multiplex PCR, yet TCRdb's version contains in-frame clones alone and is incomplete. This sample has about 660,000 clones, with roughly 88% found just once. The CDR3 totals 14 residues. The V end lost 0 bases, the J end lost 3 bases, and 6 bases lay between the germline ends. Germline V gene data show CDR1 as SGHTA and CDR2 as FQGNSA. These data are also associated with another study on human thymus T cells. As reported in that work: Resections obtained during corrective heart surgery supplied the thymus tissue. Among thymic and blood repertoires, usage of V and J genes appeared biased. Related studies noted strongly shared thymic repertoires across unrelated people.

The TCR sequence derives from a boy in the first two years of life with a congenital heart defect. The chain employs TRBV7-2 and TRBJ2-1; tentative D call: TRBD2 (5 bases). Sequenced sample: thymocytes. The DNA for the CDR3 is TGTGCCAGCAGCTTAGCGGGAGACTACAATGAGCAGTTCTTC. Its protein product is CASSLAGDYNEQFF.